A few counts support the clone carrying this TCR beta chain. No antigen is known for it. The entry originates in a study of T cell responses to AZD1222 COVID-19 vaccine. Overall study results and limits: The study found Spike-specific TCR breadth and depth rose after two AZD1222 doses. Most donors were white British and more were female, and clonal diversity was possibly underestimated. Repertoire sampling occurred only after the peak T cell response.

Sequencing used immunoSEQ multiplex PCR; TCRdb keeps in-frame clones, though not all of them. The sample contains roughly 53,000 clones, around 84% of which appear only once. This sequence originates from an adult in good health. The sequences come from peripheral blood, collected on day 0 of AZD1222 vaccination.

CDR3 sequence (DNA): TGTGCCAGCAGCGTAGAGGCCCTACCCAGCTATGGCTACACCTTC. Its protein is CASSVEALPSYGYTF. The chain couples TRBV9 to TRBJ1-2; D is undetermined. The length of the CDR3 is 15 residues. V was trimmed by 0 bases and J by 4 bases, leaving 13 bases between them. Germline V lookup: CDR1 SGDLS, CDR2 YYNGEE.